Sequencing of this T cell receptor (beta chain) was carried out in a study of blood T cell repertoires in COVID-19. Looking at the study overall: Samples came from the United States, Italy and Spain, spanning acute and convalescent COVID-19.

This clone appeared a single time. The same CDR3 can be traced to other DNA sequences in this sample. The CDR3 is 14 residues long. The germline V gene has CDR1 SGHRS and CDR2 YFSETQ. V shed 2 bases and J shed 1 base, with 9 bases lying between them. Profiling relied on immunoSEQ multiplex PCR, and the TCRdb table lists in-frame clones only, not all of them. Of approximately 100,000 clones in the sample, roughly 85% are singletons; the top ten hold around 2%. The rearrangement uses TRBV5-1 and TRBJ1-1, with TRBD1 as a possible D gene (6 bases). The sequenced material came from peripheral blood. The sequence was collected from a woman aged 70-85 years with active or convalescent COVID-19. CDR3 residues: CASSLQGQNTEAFF. The CDR3 region has the DNA TGCGCCAGCAGCTTACAGGGCCAGAACACTGAAGCTTTCTTT. The whole variable domain, filled in from reference TRBV5-1 and TRBJ1-1, reads KAGVTQTPRYLIKTRGQQVTLSCSPISGHRSVSWYQQTPGQGLQFLFEYFSETQRNKGNFPGRFSGRQFSNSRSEMNVSTLELGDSALYLCASSLQGQNTEAFFGQGTRLTVV.